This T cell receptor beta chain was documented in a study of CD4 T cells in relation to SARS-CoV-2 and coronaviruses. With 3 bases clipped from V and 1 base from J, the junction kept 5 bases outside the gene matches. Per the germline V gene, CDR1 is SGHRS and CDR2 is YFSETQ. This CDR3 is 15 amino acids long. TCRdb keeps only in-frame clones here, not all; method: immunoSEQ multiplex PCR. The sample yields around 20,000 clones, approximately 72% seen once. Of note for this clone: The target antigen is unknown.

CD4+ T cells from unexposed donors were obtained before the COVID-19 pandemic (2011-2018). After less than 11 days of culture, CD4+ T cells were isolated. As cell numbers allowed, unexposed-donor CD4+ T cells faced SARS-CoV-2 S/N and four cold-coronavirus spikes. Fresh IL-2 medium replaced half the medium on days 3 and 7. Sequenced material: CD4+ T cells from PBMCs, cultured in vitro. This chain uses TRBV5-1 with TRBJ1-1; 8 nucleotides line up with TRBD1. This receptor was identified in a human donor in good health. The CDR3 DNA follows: TGCGCCAGCAGCTCCCGGACAGGGTCGAACACTGAAGCTTTCTTT. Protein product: CASSSRTGSNTEAFF.